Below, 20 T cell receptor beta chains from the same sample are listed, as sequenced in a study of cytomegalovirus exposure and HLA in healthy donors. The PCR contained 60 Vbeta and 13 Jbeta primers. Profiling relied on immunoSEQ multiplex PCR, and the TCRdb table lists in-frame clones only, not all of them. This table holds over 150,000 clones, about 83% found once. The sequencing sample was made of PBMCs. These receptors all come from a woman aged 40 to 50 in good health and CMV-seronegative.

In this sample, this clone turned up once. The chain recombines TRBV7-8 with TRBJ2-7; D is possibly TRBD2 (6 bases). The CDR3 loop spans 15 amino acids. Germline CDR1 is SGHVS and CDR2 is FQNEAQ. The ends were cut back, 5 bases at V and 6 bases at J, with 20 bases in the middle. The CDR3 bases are TGTGCCAGCAGCCCCGGGACTCCCCGTCTGGCCGAGCAGTACTTC. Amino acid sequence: CASSPGTPRLAEQYF.

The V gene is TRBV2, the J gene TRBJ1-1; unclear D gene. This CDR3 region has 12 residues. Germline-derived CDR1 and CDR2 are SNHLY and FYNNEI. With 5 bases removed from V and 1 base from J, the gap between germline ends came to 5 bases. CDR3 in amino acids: CASSPQNTEAFF. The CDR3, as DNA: TGTGCCAGCAGTCCACAGAACACTGAAGCTTTCTTT.

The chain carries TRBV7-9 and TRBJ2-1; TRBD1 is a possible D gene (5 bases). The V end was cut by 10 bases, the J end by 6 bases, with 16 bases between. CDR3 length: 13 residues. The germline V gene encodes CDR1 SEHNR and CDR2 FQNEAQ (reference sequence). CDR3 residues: CATNPLQGNEQFF. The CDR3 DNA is TGTGCCACCAACCCCCTGCAGGGCAATGAGCAGTTCTTC.

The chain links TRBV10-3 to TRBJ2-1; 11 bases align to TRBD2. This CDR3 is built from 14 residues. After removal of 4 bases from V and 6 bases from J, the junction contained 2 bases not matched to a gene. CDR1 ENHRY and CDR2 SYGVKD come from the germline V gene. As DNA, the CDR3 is TGTGCCATCAGTGGACTAGCGGGAACCAATGAGCAGTTCTTC. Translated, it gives CAISGLAGTNEQFF.

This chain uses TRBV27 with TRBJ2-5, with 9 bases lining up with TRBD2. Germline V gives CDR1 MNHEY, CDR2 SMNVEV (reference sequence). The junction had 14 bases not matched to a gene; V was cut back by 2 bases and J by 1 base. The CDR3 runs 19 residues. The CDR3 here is CASSLMAAGGRWSQETQYF. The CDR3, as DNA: TGTGCCAGCAGTTTAATGGCCGCGGGGGGGCGCTGGTCCCAAGAGACCCAGTACTTC.

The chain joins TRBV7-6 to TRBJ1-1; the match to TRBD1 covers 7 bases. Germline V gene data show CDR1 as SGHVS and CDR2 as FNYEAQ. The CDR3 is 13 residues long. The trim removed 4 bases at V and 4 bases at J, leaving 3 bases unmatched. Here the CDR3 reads CASSSYRGTEAFF. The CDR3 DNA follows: TGTGCCAGCAGCTCCTACAGGGGCACTGAAGCTTTCTTT. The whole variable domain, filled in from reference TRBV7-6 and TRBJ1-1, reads GAGVSQSPRYKVTKRGQDVALRCDPISGHVSLYWYRQALGQGPEFLTYFNYEAQQDKSGLPNDRFSAERPEGSISTLTIQRTEQRDSAMYRCASSSYRGTEAFFGQGTRLTVV.

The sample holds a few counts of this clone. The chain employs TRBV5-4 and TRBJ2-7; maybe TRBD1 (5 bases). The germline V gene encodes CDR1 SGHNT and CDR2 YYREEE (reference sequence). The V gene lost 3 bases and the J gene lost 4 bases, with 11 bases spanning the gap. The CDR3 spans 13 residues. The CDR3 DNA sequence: TGTGCCAGCAGCTGGGCCACAGGTTACGAGCAGTACTTC. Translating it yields CASSWATGYEQYF.

CDR3 amino acids: CASSLASGAGSYNEQFF. The CDR3 DNA reads as TGTGCCAGCAGCCTAGCTTCAGGGGCCGGCTCCTACAATGAGCAGTTCTTC. J is TRBJ2-1 and V is TRBV2; TRBD1 might be the D (6 bases). CDR1 and CDR2 from the germline V gene are SNHLY and FYNNEI. The germline V and J ends were trimmed by 6 bases and 0 bases, with 18 bases remaining between them. The length of the CDR3 is 17 residues.

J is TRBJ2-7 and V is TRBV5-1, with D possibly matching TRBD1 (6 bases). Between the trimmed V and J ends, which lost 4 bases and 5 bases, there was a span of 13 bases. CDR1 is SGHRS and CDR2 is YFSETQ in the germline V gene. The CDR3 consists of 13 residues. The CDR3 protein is CASSGSGVDEQYF. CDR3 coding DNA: TGCGCCAGCAGCGGATCAGGGGTCGACGAGCAGTACTTC.

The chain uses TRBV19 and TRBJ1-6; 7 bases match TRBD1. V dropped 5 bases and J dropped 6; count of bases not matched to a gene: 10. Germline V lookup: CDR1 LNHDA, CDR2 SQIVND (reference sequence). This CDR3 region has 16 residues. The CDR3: CASSSRGGQFNSPLHF. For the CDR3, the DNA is TGTGCCAGTAGTTCACGAGGGGGACAGTTTAATTCACCCCTCCACTTT. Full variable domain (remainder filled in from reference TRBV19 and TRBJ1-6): DGGITQSPKYLFRKEGQNVTLSCEQNLNHDAMYWYRQDPGQGLRLIYYSQIVNDFQKGDIAEGYSVSREKKESFPLTVTSAQKNPTAFYLCASSSRGGQFNSPLHFGNGTRLTVT.

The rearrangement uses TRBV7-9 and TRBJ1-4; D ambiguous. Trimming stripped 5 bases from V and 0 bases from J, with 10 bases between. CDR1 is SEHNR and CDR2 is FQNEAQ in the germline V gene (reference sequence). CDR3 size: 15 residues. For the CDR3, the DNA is TGTGCCAGCAGCCCCTCAGGTGCAACTAATGAAAAACTGTTTTTT. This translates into CASSPSGATNEKLFF.

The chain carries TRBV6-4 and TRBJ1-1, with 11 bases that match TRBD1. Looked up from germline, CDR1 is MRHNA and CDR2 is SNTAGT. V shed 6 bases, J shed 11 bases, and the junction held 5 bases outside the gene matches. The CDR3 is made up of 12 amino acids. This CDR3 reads CASSSRTGGAFF. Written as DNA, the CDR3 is TGTGCCAGCAGCTCCAGGACAGGGGGCGCTTTCTTT.

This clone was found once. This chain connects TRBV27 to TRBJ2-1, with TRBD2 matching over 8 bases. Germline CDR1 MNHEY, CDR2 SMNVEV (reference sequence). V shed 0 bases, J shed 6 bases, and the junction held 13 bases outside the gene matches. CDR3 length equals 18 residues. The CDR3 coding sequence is TGTGCCAGCAGTTTATCTAGAGCGGGAGTCGGTTCTCCCAATGAGCAGTTCTTC. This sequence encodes CASSLSRAGVGSPNEQFF.

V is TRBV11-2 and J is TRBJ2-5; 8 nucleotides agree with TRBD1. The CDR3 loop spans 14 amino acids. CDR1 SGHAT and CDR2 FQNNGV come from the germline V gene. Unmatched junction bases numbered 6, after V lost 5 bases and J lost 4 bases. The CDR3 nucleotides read TGTGCCAGCAGCAAGACAGGGGCCCCAGAGACCCAGTACTTC. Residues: CASSKTGAPETQYF.

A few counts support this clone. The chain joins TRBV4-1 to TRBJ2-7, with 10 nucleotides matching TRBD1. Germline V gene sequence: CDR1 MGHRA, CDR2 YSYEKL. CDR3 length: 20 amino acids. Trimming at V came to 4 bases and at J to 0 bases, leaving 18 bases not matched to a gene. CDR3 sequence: CASSPLNRVPGQGSSYEQYF. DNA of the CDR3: TGCGCCAGCAGCCCCCTGAATCGTGTTCCGGGACAGGGGTCCTCCTACGAGCAGTACTTC.

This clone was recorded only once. Here the CDR3 reads CASNPGRYIETQYF. The CDR3 DNA reads TGTGCCAGCAACCCAGGGCGTTACATAGAGACCCAGTACTTC. The chain has TRBV6-6 and TRBJ2-5; TRBD1 is a possible D gene (5 bases). The germline V gene has CDR1 MNHNY and CDR2 SVGAGI (reference sequence). V lost 7 bases to trimming and J lost 4 bases, with 16 bases between them. The CDR3 has 14 residues.

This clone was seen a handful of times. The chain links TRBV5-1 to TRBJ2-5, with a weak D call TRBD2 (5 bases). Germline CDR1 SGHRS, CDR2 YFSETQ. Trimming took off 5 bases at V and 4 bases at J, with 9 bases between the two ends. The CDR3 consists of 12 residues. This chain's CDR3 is CASSSEGETQYF. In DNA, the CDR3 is TGCGCCAGCAGTTCCGAGGGAGAGACCCAGTACTTC.

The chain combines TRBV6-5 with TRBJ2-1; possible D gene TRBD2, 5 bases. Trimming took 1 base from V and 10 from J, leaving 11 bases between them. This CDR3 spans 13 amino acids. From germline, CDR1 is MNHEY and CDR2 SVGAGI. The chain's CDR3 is CASSYWAGPEQFF. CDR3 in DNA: TGTGCCAGCAGTTACTGGGCGGGCCCAGAGCAGTTCTTC.

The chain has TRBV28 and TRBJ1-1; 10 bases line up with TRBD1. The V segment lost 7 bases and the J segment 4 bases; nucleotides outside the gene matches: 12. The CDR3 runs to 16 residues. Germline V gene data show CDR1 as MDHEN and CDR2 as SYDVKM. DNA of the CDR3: TGTGCCAGCAACCCTCCCGGGACAGGGGTTAGCACTGAAGCTTTCTTT. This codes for CASNPPGTGVSTEAFF.

The CDR3 DNA is TGCAGCGTTGAAAGACAGATGAACACTGAAGCTTTCTTT. Translation: CSVERQMNTEAFF. This chain joins TRBV29-1 and TRBJ1-1; perhaps TRBD1 as D (5 bases). V was pared by 2 bases and J by 0 bases, with 7 bases between. The length of the CDR3 is 13 residues. From germline, CDR1 is SQVTM and CDR2 ANQGSEA.